This T cell receptor beta chain was sequenced in a study of cytomegalovirus exposure and HLA in healthy donors. Looking at the study overall: The roughly 130 validation repertoires used the same platform as the 666 first-cohort repertoires, a later analysis reported.

This table comes from immunoSEQ multiplex PCR, and its TCRdb copy is limited to in-frame clones, with some not included. The table lists a few hundred thousand clones, 90% of them singletons. Study-wide points: Specificity of a few CMV-associated chains for CMV antigens was verified in vitro. Reports showed the classifier diagnosing cytomegalovirus status with high specificity and sensitivity.

This clone was seen more than once but under ten times. Its antigen is not identified. The germline gives CDR1 MNHEY, CDR2 SMNVEV (reference sequence). Deletions cut 6 bases from V and 3 bases from J, with 12 bases between. CDR3 size: 15 residues. V usage is TRBV27 and J usage is TRBJ1-6; D is uncertain. Sequencing was carried out using PBMCs. This TCR was recovered from a woman under 30 in good health and CMV-seronegative. CDR3 residues: CASSITGNYNSPLHF. The CDR3 nucleotides are TGTGCCAGCAGCATAACGGGAAACTATAATTCACCCCTCCACTTT.